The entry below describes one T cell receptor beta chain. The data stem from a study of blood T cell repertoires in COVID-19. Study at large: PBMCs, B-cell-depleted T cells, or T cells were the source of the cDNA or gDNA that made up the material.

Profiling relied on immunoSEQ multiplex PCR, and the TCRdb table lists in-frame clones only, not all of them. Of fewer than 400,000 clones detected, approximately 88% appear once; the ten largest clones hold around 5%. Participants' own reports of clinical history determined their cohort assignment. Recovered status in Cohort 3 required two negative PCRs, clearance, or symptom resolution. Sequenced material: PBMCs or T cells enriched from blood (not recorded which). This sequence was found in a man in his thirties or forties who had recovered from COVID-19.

In nucleotides, the CDR3 is TGCGCCAGCAGCCCAGGGTGGGCGCAAGACGAGCAGTACTTC. Its translation is CASSPGWAQDEQYF. V and J are TRBV5-1 and TRBJ2-7, with a possible D match to TRBD1 (5 bases). The ends were cut back, 4 bases at V and 5 bases at J, with 16 bases in the middle. Per germline, CDR1 SGHRS and CDR2 YFSETQ. The CDR3 spans 14 residues.